This T cell receptor (beta chain) was captured in a study of blood T cell repertoires in COVID-19. The V and J ends lost 5 bases and 10 bases, in that order; junction bases with no gene match: 17. The CDR3 is 17 amino acids. Germline loops: CDR1 WNHNN, CDR2 SYGVQD (reference sequence). Using immunoSEQ multiplex PCR, the repertoire was profiled, and TCRdb retains in-frame clones only, with some absent. The sample has 300,000 to 350,000 clones; 85% to 90% are singletons. Sequenced sample: peripheral blood. The rearrangement links TRBV10-1 to TRBJ2-2; the match to TRBD1 covers 9 bases. This sequence originates from a woman aged 30 to 39 with COVID-19, enrolled during active disease. CDR3 sequence reads: CASSPRGRQGGKEELFF. The CDR3 coding sequence is TGCGCCAGCAGTCCGCGGGGCCGACAGGGGGGAAAGGAGGAGCTGTTTTTT.